One and the same sample provided the 21 T cell receptor beta chains below, sequenced in a study of blood T cells in healthy people across ages. PCR was performed a second time for about 6 to 12 cycles using a sample-barcoded 5' primer and a J-beta primer mix. TCRdb reprocessed the 5' RACE reads with MiXCR, giving one entry per CDR3 protein. The repertoire holds 1.5 million to 2 million distinct CDR3 sequences, with about two fifths as singletons. Source material: blood. These receptors all come from a human donor in good health.

This chain links TRBV12-3 or TRBV12-4 with TRBJ1-2; possibly TRBD1 for D (6 bases). Trimming cost V 6 bases and J 8 bases, with 16 bases left between them. The CDR3 has 13 amino acids. Here the CDR3 DNA reads TGTGCCAGCAGGTCCACAGGGAGAGAGGGCTACACCTTC. This encodes CASRSTGREGYTF.

CDR3 in amino acids: CASSWTGVMNTEAFF. As DNA, the CDR3 is TGCGCCAGCAGCTGGACAGGGGTTATGAACACTGAAGCTTTCTTT. The chain links TRBV5-1 to TRBJ1-1; 9 bases agree with TRBD1. Per the germline V gene, CDR1 is SGHRS and CDR2 is YFSETQ. The CDR3 sequence is 15 residues long. With 3 bases clipped from V and 0 bases from J, the junction kept 3 bases outside the gene matches.

This clonotype was detected a few times. The J gene is TRBJ1-2, the V gene TRBV2, with a weak D call TRBD1 (6 bases). Per the germline V gene, CDR1 is SNHLY and CDR2 is FYNNEI. Trimming removed 5 bases from V and 6 bases from J, with 10 bases in between. The CDR3 has 12 amino acids. The CDR3 sequence is CASSTGIDGYTF. The CDR3 bases are TGTGCCAGCAGTACAGGGATTGATGGCTACACCTTC.

The chain uses TRBV14 and TRBJ2-7; TRBD1 matches 8 bases. V lost 4 bases and J lost 5; bases outside the gene matches: 10. Germline V gene lookup returns CDR1 SGHDN and CDR2 FVKESK. The CDR3 spans 15 residues. CDR3 sequence reads: CASSPPRQGANEQYF. CDR3 nucleotide sequence: TGTGCCAGCAGCCCCCCCAGGCAGGGGGCTAACGAGCAGTACTTC.

This chain connects TRBV3-1 to TRBJ2-3; unclear D gene. Looked up from germline, CDR1 is LGHDT and CDR2 is YNNKEL (reference sequence). The length of the CDR3 is 16 residues. Trimming cost V 0 bases and J 1 base, with 11 bases left between them. DNA of the CDR3: TGTGCCAGCAGCCAAGATACGGCGGAAGGCACAGATACGCAGTATTTT. Its translation: CASSQDTAEGTDTQYF.

V and J are TRBV4-3 and TRBJ2-7, with 7 bases identical to TRBD2. With V trimmed by 3 bases and J by 3 bases, 2 bases remained unmatched. Germline-derived CDR1 and CDR2 are LGHNA and YSLEER. The CDR3 is made up of 13 amino acids. CDR3 residues: CASSQGLHYEQYF. For the CDR3, the DNA is TGCGCCAGCAGCCAGGGACTACACTACGAGCAGTACTTC.

This clonotype came up a few times. This rearrangement joins TRBV29-1 to TRBJ2-1; the match to TRBD2 covers 14 bases. Germline V gene lookup returns CDR1 SQVTM and CDR2 ANQGSEA. There are 14 residues in the CDR3. With V trimmed by 3 bases and J by 7 bases, 2 bases remained unmatched. CDR3 protein: CSVETSGGANEQFF. The CDR3 bases are TGCAGCGTTGAGACTAGCGGGGGGGCAAATGAGCAGTTCTTC.

This clonotype has a handful of counts. The V and J genes are TRBV11-2 and TRBJ2-5, with 8 bases lining up with TRBD2. This CDR3 is built from 16 residues. With V trimmed by 2 bases and J by 1 base, 6 bases remained unmatched. CDR1 SGHAT and CDR2 FQNNGV come from the germline V gene. CDR3 nucleotides: TGTGCCAGCAGCTTACATGACGGACTAGCCCAAGAGACCCAGTACTTC. Amino acids: CASSLHDGLAQETQYF.

The rearrangement joins TRBV7-9 to TRBJ1-6; 7 bases fit TRBD1. V lost 5 bases to trimming and J lost 4 bases; unmatched junction nucleotides: 11. Germline CDR1 SEHNR, CDR2 FQNEAQ (reference sequence). This CDR3 is built from 17 residues. DNA of the CDR3: TGTGCCAGCAGCCTTCGACCGACAGGGCCATATAATTCACCCCTCCACTTT. Translated: CASSLRPTGPYNSPLHF.

The chain has TRBV4-2 and TRBJ1-1; 7 bases match TRBD1. CDR1 and CDR2 from the germline V gene are LGHNA and YNFKEQ. The trim removed 4 bases at V and 3 bases at J, leaving 8 bases unmatched. The CDR3 consists of 15 residues. CDR3 DNA sequence: TGTGCCAGCAGCCGGGTGACAGGGAGGGACACTGAAGCTTTCTTT. Protein sequence: CASSRVTGRDTEAFF.

This clonotype was observed a handful of times. A read error may be the cause here, since a much bigger clone is one base away. The rearrangement joins TRBV4-1 to TRBJ2-6, with D maybe TRBD1 (5 bases). The germline V gene has CDR1 MGHRA and CDR2 YSYEKL. The CDR3 consists of 15 residues. The CDR3 loop reads CASRPGSSGANVRTF. The CDR3 region has the DNA TGCGCCAGCCGTCCGGGCTCGTCTGGGGCCAACGTCCGGACTTTC.

The chain carries TRBV7-8 and TRBJ1-5, with D unclear. Trimming took 4 bases from V and 7 from J, leaving 11 bases between them. Germline assignment: CDR1 SGHVS and CDR2 FQNEAQ. This CDR3 is built from 13 residues. The CDR3 DNA reads TGTGCCAGCAGCTGGCGACGAGGCCAGCCCCAGCATTTT. Its protein is CASSWRRGQPQHF. The whole variable domain, filled in from reference TRBV7-8 and TRBJ1-5, reads GAGVSQSPRYKVAKRGQDVALRCDPISGHVSLFWYQQALGQGPEFLTYFQNEAQLDKSGLPSDRFFAERPEGSVSTLKIQRTQQEDSAVYLCASSWRRGQPQHFGDGTRLSIL.

The chain is built from TRBV4-3 and TRBJ2-1, with 9 bases fitting TRBD2. The assigned J gene may be wrong: the sequence end matches TRBJ2-7 better. This CDR3 region has 18 residues. Germline V gene lookup returns CDR1 LGHNA and CDR2 YSLEER. DNA for the CDR3: TGCGCCAGCAGCCAGGTGCGGGGGGGCCTTGTATCCTACAATGAGCAGTACTTC. It codes for CASSQVRGGLVSYNEQYF.

V gene TRBV10-3 combines with J gene TRBJ2-7, with 9 bases aligning to TRBD2. Per the germline V gene, CDR1 is ENHRY and CDR2 is SYGVKD. The CDR3 loop spans 14 amino acids. V shed 4 bases and J 1 base; nucleotides not matched to a gene: 2. CDR3 sequence (DNA): TGTGCCATCAGTGGAGGACTAGCGTCCTACGAGCAGTACTTC. It encodes CAISGGLASYEQYF.

This clonotype was seen more than once but under ten times. The rearrangement joins TRBV9 to TRBJ1-2, with D maybe TRBD1 (5 bases). This CDR3 is built from 14 residues. V lost 2 bases, J lost 3 bases, and 11 bases lay in between. The germline V gene encodes CDR1 SGDLS and CDR2 YYNGEE. DNA of the CDR3: TGTGCCAGCAGCGTCCCGGGGACGGACTATGGCTACACCTTC. This codes for CASSVPGTDYGYTF.

V usage is TRBV18 and J usage is TRBJ2-7; possible D gene TRBD1, 6 bases. The CDR3 has 14 amino acids. V lost 3 bases and J lost 2, with 11 bases in between. Per germline, CDR1 KGHSH and CDR2 LQKENI. CDR3 in amino acids: CASSPATGAYEQYF. CDR3 nucleotides: TGTGCCAGCTCACCCGCGACAGGAGCCTACGAGCAGTACTTC.

Only one count was recorded for this clonotype. The gene calls are TRBV7-2 and TRBJ2-3; 7 bases align to TRBD2. Germline V gene data show CDR1 as SGHTA and CDR2 as FQGNSA. Unmatched junction bases numbered 11, after V lost 5 bases and J lost 3 bases. This CDR3 comprises 16 residues. The CDR3 sequence is CASSVSLGGITDTQYF. As DNA, the CDR3 is TGTGCCAGCAGCGTCTCCCTGGGAGGGATTACAGATACGCAGTATTTT.

This clonotype was seen a handful of times. V is TRBV7-2 and J is TRBJ1-2; D gene unclear. Germline-derived CDR1 and CDR2 are SGHTA and FQGNSA. Trimming cost V 3 bases and J 2 bases, with 10 bases left between them. This CDR3 is 14 amino acids long. CDR3 protein: CASSFVGSNYGYTF. In nucleotides, the CDR3 is TGTGCCAGCAGCTTCGTGGGCTCCAACTATGGCTACACCTTC.

This clonotype was observed once. V usage is TRBV6-2 or TRBV6-3 and J usage is TRBJ2-5; 7 bases match TRBD1. V was clipped by 4 bases and J by 1 base; unmatched bases: 6. The CDR3 has 15 residues. The germline V gene encodes CDR1 MNHEY and CDR2 SVGEGT. DNA of the CDR3: TGTGCCAGCAGTTCACCCCGGACAGGCCAAGAGACCCAGTACTTC. Translated, it gives CASSSPRTGQETQYF.

This clonotype was detected only a few times. The chain is built from TRBV10-3 and TRBJ1-2; D might be TRBD1 (5 bases). The CDR3 length is 17 residues. V lost 8 bases and J lost 2, with 24 bases in between. Germline lookup yields CDR1 ENHRY and CDR2 SYGVKD. The CDR3 protein is CAILPDGALSLNYGYTF. CDR3 DNA: TGTGCCATCCTTCCCGACGGGGCCCTTAGTTTAAACTATGGCTACACCTTC.

This clonotype was detected a few times. The rearrangement links TRBV20-1 to TRBJ2-1, with D hard to call. Trimming took 6 bases from V and 4 from J, leaving 10 bases between them. Germline assignment: CDR1 DFQATT and CDR2 SNEGSKA (reference sequence). CDR3 length: 12 amino acids. CDR3 loop: CSALTTYNEQFF. The CDR3, as DNA: TGCAGTGCCCTCACCACGTACAATGAGCAGTTCTTC.